The T cell receptor beta chain described here comes from a study of tumor-infiltrating lymphocytes in primary liver carcinoma. This clonotype was found many times. Antigen unknown. Trimming cost V 0 bases and J 2 bases; bases outside gene matches: 2. The V gene's germline CDR1 is SGHNT and CDR2 YYREEE (reference sequence). The CDR3 sequence is 15 residues long. Total RNA (around 500 ng) served as template for TCR beta cDNA synthesis primed by a constant-region primer. Generation of the TCR beta libraries relied on three nested multiplex PCR rounds using slightly modified ARM-PCR. Researchers ran the first two PCR rounds for 10 cycles each with TRBV1-TRBV30 forward primers and a C-beta reverse primer. Via MiXCR, TCRdb re-called the multiplex PCR reads, giving one row per CDR3 protein. In the table there are about 120,000 distinct CDR3 sequences, approximately 71% of which are singletons. Each 20-30 mg portion of unsorted bulk tissue served as the source for co-extraction of RNA and DNA.

General study points: Tumor-blood pairs (like tumor-adjacent pairs) overlapped less than tumor region pairs did.

The V and J genes are TRBV5-4 and TRBJ2-1, with 7 bases aligning to TRBD2. The sequencing input was tumor-adjacent normal liver tissue. The clonotype originates from a woman in her fifties or sixties with primary liver carcinoma and hepatitis B virus infection. The CDR3 coding sequence is TGTGCCAGCAGCTTGGGGGGGAGGGCCTACAATGAGCAGTTCTTC. This translates into CASSLGGRAYNEQFF. The variable domain in full, completed from reference TRBV5-4 and TRBJ2-1, reads ETGVTQSPTHLIKTRGQQVTLRCSSQSGHNTVSWYQQALGQGPQFIFQYYREEENGRGNFPPRFSGLQFPNYSSELNVNALELDDSALYLCASSLGGRAYNEQFFGPGTRLTVL.